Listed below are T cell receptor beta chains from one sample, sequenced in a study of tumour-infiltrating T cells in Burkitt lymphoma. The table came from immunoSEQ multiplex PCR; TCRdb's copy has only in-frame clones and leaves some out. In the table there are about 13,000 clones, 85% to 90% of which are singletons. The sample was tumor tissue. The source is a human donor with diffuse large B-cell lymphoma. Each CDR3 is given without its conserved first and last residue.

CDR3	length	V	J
SVTDRGLYEQY	11	TRBV29-1	TRBJ2-7
AIRDRVTYEQY	11	TRBV10-3	TRBJ2-7
ASSELGTGGDGYT	13	TRBV6-1	TRBJ1-2
ASSQAAGIDTEAF	13	TRBV4-3	TRBJ1-1
ASTNAAGGPTDTQY	14	TRBV7-3	TRBJ2-3
ASSQSYRDIRAYEQY	15	TRBV23-1	TRBJ2-7
ASRGVRSNTEAF	12	TRBV7-9	TRBJ1-1
ASSSPQGVYSYEQY	14	TRBV7-2	TRBJ2-7
ASSSLLQAYEQY	12	TRBV6-1	TRBJ2-7
ASSLQGSGNTIY	12	TRBV7-2	TRBJ1-3
ASSRSTGTNTEAF	13	TRBV5-1	TRBJ1-1
ASSFGQGGVTGELF	14	TRBV7-6	TRBJ2-2
ASSLGGARETQY	12	TRBV5-6	TRBJ2-5
ASSHSAGLPNTGELF	15	TRBV23-1	TRBJ2-2
ASSTGQVQETQY	12	TRBV19	TRBJ2-5
ASSLGTEHEQY	11	TRBV27	TRBJ2-7
ASSPALIGGYT	11	TRBV2	TRBJ1-2
ASSWGGVGSNTGELF	15	TRBV27	TRBJ2-2
ASGDSPAAAEAF	12	TRBV5-1	TRBJ1-1
ASSAGQGSYGYT	12	TRBV2	TRBJ1-2
ASSPNGGIEKLF	12	TRBV7-2	TRBJ1-4
ASSPHGGPSTDTQY	14	TRBV21-1	TRBJ2-3
ASSLGTFQETQY	12	TRBV7-8	TRBJ2-5
ASSRSAGYT	9	TRBV5-6	TRBJ1-2
ASSDGSNQPQH	11	TRBV25-1	TRBJ1-5
ASSSTGTSGNYNEQF	15	TRBV5-1	TRBJ2-1
ASSFTGNNYGYT	12	TRBV5-1	TRBJ1-2
ASSSGRMGDTQY	12	TRBV6-4	TRBJ2-3
ASRRLAGAKGYDSYEQY	17	TRBV27	TRBJ2-7
ASSPGLGQDLLNTEAF	16	TRBV18	TRBJ1-1
ASSISLNSPLH	11	TRBV19	TRBJ1-6
ASSLWASSGTETQY	14	TRBV5-8	TRBJ2-5